One and the same sample provided the 27 T cell receptor beta chains below, sequenced in a study of blood T cell repertoires in COVID-19. Clones were sequenced by immunoSEQ multiplex PCR, and TCRdb holds only the in-frame ones, with some missing. The sample lists over 200,000 clones, 70% to 85% occurring once. Sequences were obtained from PBMCs or T cells enriched from blood (not recorded which). The receptors here all came from a man between 40 and 49 years old who had recovered from COVID-19.

This clone was counted between two and nine times. The chain has TRBV28 and TRBJ2-7, with D perhaps TRBD2 (5 bases). The CDR3 sequence is 14 residues long. Germline CDR1 reads MDHEN; CDR2 reads SYDVKM. The V end lost 7 bases, the J end lost 3 bases, and 16 bases lay between the germline ends. The CDR3 loop is CASKWAGKVYEQYF. The CDR3 nucleotides are TGTGCCAGCAAATGGGCGGGTAAAGTCTACGAGCAGTACTTC.

The chain links TRBV11-2 to TRBJ2-1; D remains unclear. The germline V gene encodes CDR1 SGHAT and CDR2 FQNNGV. Trimming took off 4 bases at V and 5 bases at J, with 12 bases between the two ends. The CDR3 loop spans 14 amino acids. The CDR3 loop is CASSSSWSNNEQFF. The CDR3 DNA reads as TGTGCCAGCAGCTCGAGCTGGAGTAACAATGAGCAGTTCTTC.

This clone was seen once. The genes are TRBV11-2 and TRBJ1-2; no definite D call. CDR3 length: 13 amino acids. The V gene's germline CDR1 is SGHAT and CDR2 FQNNGV. V lost 6 bases and J 0 bases, leaving 8 bases between the germline ends. Here the CDR3 DNA reads TGTGCCAGCAGTCTCCCTGCTAACTATGGCTACACCTTC. It yields the protein CASSLPANYGYTF. Together with reference TRBV11-2 and TRBJ1-2, the CDR3 gives the full variable domain: EAGVAQSPRYKIIEKRQSVAFWCNPISGHATLYWYQQILGQGPKLLIQFQNNGVVDDSQLPKDRFSAERLKGVDSTLKIQPAKLEDSAVYLCASSLPANYGYTFGSGTRLTVV.

The chain carries TRBV6-5 and TRBJ2-1, with 16 bases aligning to TRBD2. Germline-derived CDR1 and CDR2 are MNHEY and SVGAGI. V shed 8 bases and J 8 bases; nucleotides not matched to a gene: 6. The CDR3 consists of 15 residues. The CDR3 DNA reads as TGTGCCAGCCCGGGACTAGCGGGAGGGCTCCATGAGCAGTTCTTC. Amino acid sequence: CASPGLAGGLHEQFF.

This clone occurred once. V and J are TRBV10-3 and TRBJ1-1; D is possibly TRBD1 (6 bases). Looked up from germline, CDR1 is ENHRY and CDR2 is SYGVKD. V lost 11 bases, J lost 5 bases, and 15 bases lay in between. The CDR3 totals 12 residues. The CDR3 DNA sequence: TGTGCCCGCCCAGGGGTGTGGACTGAAGCTTTCTTT. Translation: CARPGVWTEAFF.

This chain joins TRBV11-2 and TRBJ1-5; D might be TRBD1 (6 bases). Germline V gene lookup returns CDR1 SGHAT and CDR2 FQNNGV. The CDR3 is 15 amino acids. Trimming left V 5 bases short and J 0 bases short, with 11 bases between. The CDR3 region has the DNA TGTGCCAGCAGCCGAGGGGGATCTAGCAATCAGCCCCAGCATTTT. It encodes CASSRGGSSNQPQHF.

The V and J genes are TRBV7-9 and TRBJ2-3; D is possibly TRBD2 (5 bases). The length of the CDR3 is 14 residues. From germline, CDR1 is SEHNR and CDR2 FQNEAQ (reference sequence). V was clipped by 1 base and J by 6 bases, with 11 bases between them. CDR3 DNA sequence: TGTGCCAGCAGCTTAGGTCTAGCAGTTGATACGCAGTATTTT. This encodes CASSLGLAVDTQYF.

This clone was found once. The chain employs TRBV3-1 (or the pseudogene TRBV3-2) and TRBJ1-5; 8 nucleotides match TRBD1. CDR3 size: 15 residues. Per the germline V gene, CDR1 is LGHDT and CDR2 is YNNKEL (reference sequence). J lost 2 bases, V lost 3 bases, and 3 bases had no gene match. The CDR3 sequence: CASSQGTGRNQPQHF. CDR3 bases: TGTGCCAGCAGCCAGGGGACAGGCCGCAATCAGCCCCAGCATTTT.

V and J are TRBV2 and TRBJ1-5; D is ambiguous. Germline V CDR1 and CDR2: SNHLY, FYNNEI. CDR3 length equals 13 residues. With 7 bases removed from V and 2 bases from J, the gap between germline ends came to 9 bases. The CDR3 sequence is CASTSSGNQPQHF. CDR3 bases: TGTGCCAGCACCAGTTCAGGCAATCAGCCCCAGCATTTT.

The CDR3 region is CASSRDRDSEAFF. CDR3 sequence (DNA): TGTGCCAGCAGCCGGGACAGGGATTCTGAAGCTTTCTTT. The chain joins TRBV5-4 to TRBJ1-1; 9 nucleotides match TRBD1. Germline V gene sequence: CDR1 SGHNT, CDR2 YYREEE (reference sequence). The CDR3 runs to 13 residues. V lost 4 bases and J lost 6; bases outside the gene matches: 4.

This clone appeared once. The chain couples TRBV27 to TRBJ1-2; tentative D call: TRBD1 (6 bases). There are 15 residues in the CDR3. Trimming stripped 5 bases from V and 6 bases from J, with 19 bases between. CDR1 MNHEY and CDR2 SMNVEV come from the germline V gene (reference sequence). CDR3 DNA: TGTGCCAGCAGTCCCAGGGCCAGGGGAGGGCATGGCTACACCTTC. This gives the protein CASSPRARGGHGYTF.

V gene TRBV5-6 combines with J gene TRBJ2-5; 8 nucleotides line up with TRBD2. CDR3 size: 15 residues. The trim removed 1 base at V and 9 bases at J, leaving 11 bases unmatched. The germline gives CDR1 SGHDT, CDR2 YYEEEE. CDR3 protein: CASSLYGQRERSQYF. The CDR3 DNA is TGTGCCAGCAGCTTGTACGGCCAGCGGGAGCGATCCCAGTACTTC.

The chain employs TRBV5-4 and TRBJ1-3; D not certain. V shed 3 bases and J shed 0 bases, with 16 bases lying between them. This CDR3 is built from 17 residues. Germline assignment: CDR1 SGHNT and CDR2 YYREEE (reference sequence). The CDR3 sequence: CASSSSGGSRSGNTIYF. For the CDR3, the DNA is TGTGCCAGCAGCTCGAGCGGTGGTTCCCGCTCTGGAAACACCATATATTTT.

The chain carries TRBV10-3 and TRBJ1-1; 11 bases align to TRBD1. Germline V gene lookup returns CDR1 ENHRY and CDR2 SYGVKD. The CDR3 runs 13 residues. With 6 bases clipped from V and 5 bases from J, the junction kept 2 bases outside the gene matches. The CDR3 is CAIRDRGRTEAFF. CDR3 DNA: TGTGCCATCAGGGACAGGGGGCGGACTGAAGCTTTCTTT.

This sequence joins TRBV7-2 and TRBJ2-3; the D is unclear. The CDR3 totals 14 residues. V dropped 5 bases and J dropped 5 bases, with 14 bases sitting between them. Germline CDR1 and CDR2: SGHTA and FQGNSA. The CDR3 sequence is CASSPSGPKDTQYF. The CDR3 DNA reads as TGTGCCAGCAGCCCCTCGGGTCCGAAAGATACGCAGTATTTT.

This chain links TRBV25-1 with TRBJ2-1; D is uncertain. CDR1 MGHDK and CDR2 SYGVNS come from the germline V gene. The CDR3 spans 13 residues. The V end was cut by 4 bases, the J end by 5 bases, with 9 bases between. CDR3 protein: CASSGVRDNEQFF. The CDR3 DNA follows: TGTGCCAGCAGTGGAGTACGGGACAATGAGCAGTTCTTC.

This rearrangement joins TRBV4-2 to TRBJ2-7; no reliable D call. From germline, CDR1 is LGHNA and CDR2 YNFKEQ. The CDR3 spans 13 residues. V was pared by 1 base and J by 3 bases, with 7 bases between. Here the CDR3 reads CASSQGAGYEQYF. CDR3 in DNA: TGTGCCAGCAGCCAAGGGGCCGGCTACGAGCAGTACTTC.

This chain links TRBV28 with TRBJ1-2; D gene ambiguous. The CDR3 is 14 residues long. Trimming removed 6 bases from V and 6 bases from J, with 17 bases in between. Germline CDR1 and CDR2: MDHEN and SYDVKM. The CDR3 DNA is TGTGCCAGCAGGCCGATTGTGATGGGAGATGGCTACACCTTC. It translates to CASRPIVMGDGYTF.

The chain links TRBV3-1 (or the pseudogene TRBV3-2) to TRBJ2-7, with 9 bases that match TRBD1. From germline, CDR1 is LGHDT and CDR2 YNNKEL (reference sequence). The CDR3 sequence is 14 residues long. Trimming cost V 6 bases and J 2 bases; bases outside gene matches: 5. CDR3 DNA: TGTGCCAGCAGTTGGACAGGGGATACCTACGAGCAGTACTTC. It specifies CASSWTGDTYEQYF.

The chain combines TRBV18 with TRBJ2-3; 8 bases are a match to TRBD2. The trim removed 3 bases at V and 4 bases at J, leaving 12 bases unmatched. The CDR3 has 17 amino acids. Germline lookup yields CDR1 KGHSH and CDR2 LQKENI. The CDR3 is CASSPLALAGPSDTQYF. CDR3 coding DNA: TGTGCCAGCTCACCCCTTGCGTTAGCGGGGCCTTCAGATACGCAGTATTTT.

This chain joins TRBV7-9 and TRBJ2-2; weak D call: TRBD2 (5 bases). V dropped 1 base and J dropped 1 base, with 13 bases sitting between them. CDR1 SEHNR and CDR2 FQNEAQ come from the germline V gene (reference sequence). This CDR3 spans 17 amino acids. DNA of the CDR3: TGTGCCAGCAGCTTAGGCCCCGGGAAGGGGAACACCGGGGAGCTGTTTTTT. Amino acid sequence: CASSLGPGKGNTGELFF.

In its sample, this clone was seen once. The genes are TRBV28 and TRBJ1-3; TRBD1 might be the D (5 bases). Germline loops: CDR1 MDHEN, CDR2 SYDVKM. CDR3 size: 17 residues. V was clipped by 6 bases and J by 4 bases, with 22 bases between them. In DNA form, the CDR3 reads TGTGCCAGCAGGAAACCGCAGGGCCTGAGTGGGGGAAACACCATATATTTT. It codes for CASRKPQGLSGGNTIYF.

CDR3 amino acids: CASNLGTGDFNTDTQYF. CDR3 DNA: TGTGCCAGCAACCTAGGGACAGGCGACTTCAACACAGATACGCAGTATTTT. The V gene is TRBV9, the J gene TRBJ2-3; 8 bases are shared with TRBD1. Germline V lookup: CDR1 SGDLS, CDR2 YYNGEE. This CDR3 spans 17 amino acids. Trimming cost V 6 bases and J 2 bases; bases outside gene matches: 14.

V is TRBV5-8 and J is TRBJ2-1; 7 nucleotides line up with TRBD1. V was pared by 0 bases and J by 10 bases, with 16 bases of the junction left unmatched. This CDR3 is built from 17 residues. CDR1 is SGHTS and CDR2 is YDEGEE in the germline V gene. The CDR3 loop is CASSLGATGARGIEQFF. As DNA, the CDR3 is TGTGCCAGCAGCTTGGGGGCAACAGGGGCTCGGGGTATCGAGCAGTTCTTC.

V usage is TRBV15 and J usage is TRBJ2-7; TRBD1 matches at 7 bases. V gave up 2 bases and J gave up 0 bases; unmatched junction bases: 4. Germline V gene sequence: CDR1 LNHNV, CDR2 YYDKDF (reference sequence). The CDR3 has 15 amino acids. The CDR3 protein is CATSRTRDSSYEQYF. The CDR3 coding sequence is TGTGCCACCAGCAGAACCCGGGACAGCTCCTACGAGCAGTACTTC.

This clone was picked up a small number of times. The V and J genes are TRBV5-1 and TRBJ2-6; TRBD1 aligns across 7 bases. Per the germline V gene, CDR1 is SGHRS and CDR2 is YFSETQ. This CDR3 comprises 18 residues. Trimming removed 0 bases from V and 2 bases from J; junction bases left unmatched: 8. The DNA of the CDR3 is TGCGCCAGCAGCTTGGGTGGGACAGATGACACTGGGGCCAACGTCCTGACTTTC. Its protein product is CASSLGGTDDTGANVLTF.

The chain is built from TRBV5-4 and TRBJ2-5, with D maybe TRBD1 (6 bases). CDR3 length: 16 amino acids. The V end lost 0 bases, the J end lost 4 bases, and 16 bases lay between the germline ends. Looked up from germline, CDR1 is SGHNT and CDR2 is YYREEE (reference sequence). In DNA form, the CDR3 reads TGTGCCAGCAGCTTGGCAGGGGCGCGGATATTAGAGACCCAGTACTTC. It encodes CASSLAGARILETQYF. Supplemented by reference TRBV5-4 and TRBJ2-5, the full variable domain reads ETGVTQSPTHLIKTRGQQVTLRCSSQSGHNTVSWYQQALGQGPQFIFQYYREEENGRGNFPPRFSGLQFPNYSSELNVNALELDDSALYLCASSLAGARILETQYFGPGTRLLVL.